This entry is about one TCR beta chain. Its antigen is currently not known. Base-call qualities are not available, and no considerably larger clone is one nucleotide away. V is reduced by 4 bases and J by 0 bases, leaving a spacing of 17 bases between them. From cysteine to phenylalanine, the CDR3 is 18 amino acids long. Here the CDR3 DNA is all that survives: 54 bases in frame from base 1. The CDR1 and CDR2 encoded by the germline V gene are SGHRS and YFSETQ. This specimen comes from a study of blood T cell repertoires in COVID-19 (dated by TCRdb to the early 2020s). Regarding the complete study: Collaborator samples came from the United States, Italy and Spain and covered acute and convalescent phases of COVID-19. Nearly every sample came with metadata listing a de-identified subject ID, COVID-19 status, age in years and sex. A freely available public database, intended as a resource for researchers studying the immune response to SARS-CoV-2, is where the repertoires were released. Samples came from the ongoing ImmuneRACE study (first 160 participants) plus 1,254 subjects from 6 global collaborators. The material from the prospective study consisted of cDNA or gDNA derived from T cells, B-cell-depleted T cells, or PBMCs. Where available, HLA class I and class II types were obtained from metadata supplied by the sample provider rather than from assay-based typing. Deeply sampled blood TCRbeta repertoires from subjects exposed to, actively infected with, or recovered from COVID-19 were included in the dataset.

The paper's findings and limits, for the study overall: Clinical and demographic metadata were provided uncurated, with the amount varying by source and participant.

The collaborating institutions used their own protocols to collect whole blood in K2EDTA tubes. Collaborator samples were shipped for TCRbeta analysis as frozen whole blood, isolated PBMCs, or DNA extracted from either sample type. The immunoSEQ Assay, a bias-controlled multiplex PCR, was used to amplify TCRbeta CDR3 regions from genomic DNA. The study's processing was this. Nucleated cell counts per sample were estimated from amplification of reference gene primers within the assay. Sequence reads were collapsed and filtered to measure the absolute abundance of every unique TCRbeta CDR3 rearrangement. For each sample, productive Simpson clonality was calculated as the square root of Simpson's diversity index across productive rearrangements. The table comes from immuneACCESS by way of TCRdb, which keeps in-frame sequences with V and J called. Part of the clones is missing from these tables; in studies checked, under half for an unresolved V gene and the rest for unknown reasons. V and J calls and clone size come straight from that table; D and trimming were deduced from the DNA. The sample profile shows 95,000 to 110,000 clones; 88% of them were found once. The ten largest clonotypes hold 3% to 3.5% of the sample.

Material for sequencing was peripheral blood. The clonotype comes from a human donor in a cohort sampled during active COVID-19. The chain is encoded by TRBV5-1 joined to TRBJ1-6, with TRBD1 as a weak D call on 6 bases. The base sequence is TGCGCCAGCAGCCCGATTGGAAGGGGGAGCTCCTATAATTCACCCCTCCACTTT. The translation is CASSPIGRGSSYNSPLHF.